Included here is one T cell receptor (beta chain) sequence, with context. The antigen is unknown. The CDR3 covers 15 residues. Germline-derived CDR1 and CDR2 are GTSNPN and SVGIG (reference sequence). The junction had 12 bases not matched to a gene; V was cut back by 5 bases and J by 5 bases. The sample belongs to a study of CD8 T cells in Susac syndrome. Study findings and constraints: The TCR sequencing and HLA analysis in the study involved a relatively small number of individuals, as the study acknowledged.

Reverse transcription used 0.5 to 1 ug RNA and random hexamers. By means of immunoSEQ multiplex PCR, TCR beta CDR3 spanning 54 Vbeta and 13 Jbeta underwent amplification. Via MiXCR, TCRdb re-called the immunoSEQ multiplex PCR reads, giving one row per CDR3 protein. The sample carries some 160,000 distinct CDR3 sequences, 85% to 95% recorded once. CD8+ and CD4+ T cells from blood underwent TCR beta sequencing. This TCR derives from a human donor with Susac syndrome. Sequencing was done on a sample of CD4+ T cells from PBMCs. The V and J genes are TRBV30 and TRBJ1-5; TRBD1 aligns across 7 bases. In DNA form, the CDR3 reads TGTGCCTGGCAAAGAGTGGGGGACAGCCATCAGCCCCAGCATTTT. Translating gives CAWQRVGDSHQPQHF.